This T cell receptor beta chain was obtained from a study of somatic mutations in cytotoxic T cells in rheumatoid arthritis. Study details: Several of the V beta antibody-stained T-cell populations were flow-sorted at nearly 100% purity; V beta1+ cells were among them and were sequenced for TCRB.

In the source study's methods: Patient CD8+ clones exceeding 1% seldom corresponded to published virus-specific TCRB sequences. Here immunoSEQ multiplex PCR was the method, and the copy in TCRdb shows in-frame clones only, minus some. V and J calls and clone size are given by that table; D and trimming were obtained from the DNA. The data show approximately 10,000 clones, roughly four fifths seen once. This receptor was identified in a woman aged 55-70 years with rheumatoid arthritis. Sample: CD8+ T cells sorted from blood.

CDR3 sequence: CASSLTSSGNEQFF. The CDR3 DNA reads as TGTGCCAGCAGCCTGACTAGCTCTGGCAATGAGCAGTTCTTC. V gene TRBV9 combines with J gene TRBJ2-1; 7 positions match TRBD2. Germline lookup yields CDR1 SGDLS and CDR2 YYNGEE. CDR3 length equals 14 residues. Losses at the gene ends were 4 bases for V and 6 bases for J; bases not matched to a gene: 7.